This T cell receptor beta chain was obtained from a study of blood T cell repertoires in COVID-19. Study overall: Researchers got acute and convalescent COVID-19 samples from the United States, Italy and Spain. Nucleic acid was either cDNA or gDNA, and it came from T cells, B-cell-depleted T cells, or PBMCs.

This clone was counted between two and nine times. This CDR3 has 15 residues. The V gene's germline CDR1 is MNHEY and CDR2 SVGAGI. The V end lost 2 bases, the J end lost 10 bases, and 15 bases lay between the germline ends. Per the study methods: Quantification of nucleated cells was approximated via reference gene primer amplification. Data came from immunoSEQ multiplex PCR; TCRdb stores just in-frame clones and leaves some out. That table gives V, J and clone size, and the DNA gave D and trimming. Of 99,000 or so clones in the sample, 81% were seen once. What was sequenced was peripheral blood. This TCR derives from a man older than 75 with acute or convalescent COVID-19. V usage is TRBV6-5 and J usage is TRBJ1-6, with D perhaps matching TRBD1 (6 bases). The CDR3 nucleotides read TGTGCCAGCAGTTACCAGGGGATGTTTAGATCACCCCTCCACTTT. Translating it yields CASSYQGMFRSPLHF.